This record looks at one T cell receptor (beta chain) sequence and its context. The antigen is unknown. The data derive from a study of human T cells and chemical hapten exposure. Individual cDNA molecules in this library carried unique molecular identifiers. TCRdb processed the RACE reads anew with MiXCR; each CDR3 protein has one entry. The table has 75,000 to 100,000 distinct CDR3 sequences, approximately 8.2% seen once. The time point: healthy volunteer bleed at 2 weeks. Total RNA was extracted from unfractionated whole blood. General study results and limits: TCRs whose frequency exceeded 1 in 1000 remained the same following DPC sensitization.

The sequenced sample consisted of whole blood. This TCR derives from a female donor in good health. Some clones in this sample may be carry-over from other donors' samples.

The CDR3 nucleotides read TGCAGTGCTAGAGAAGTCGACGAGCAGTACTTC. Translation: CSAREVDEQYF. V is TRBV20-1 and J is TRBJ2-7, with D hard to call. Germline CDR1 reads DFQATT; CDR2 reads SNEGSKA (reference sequence). CDR3 length equals 11 residues. V lost 0 bases and J 5 bases, leaving 5 bases between the germline ends.